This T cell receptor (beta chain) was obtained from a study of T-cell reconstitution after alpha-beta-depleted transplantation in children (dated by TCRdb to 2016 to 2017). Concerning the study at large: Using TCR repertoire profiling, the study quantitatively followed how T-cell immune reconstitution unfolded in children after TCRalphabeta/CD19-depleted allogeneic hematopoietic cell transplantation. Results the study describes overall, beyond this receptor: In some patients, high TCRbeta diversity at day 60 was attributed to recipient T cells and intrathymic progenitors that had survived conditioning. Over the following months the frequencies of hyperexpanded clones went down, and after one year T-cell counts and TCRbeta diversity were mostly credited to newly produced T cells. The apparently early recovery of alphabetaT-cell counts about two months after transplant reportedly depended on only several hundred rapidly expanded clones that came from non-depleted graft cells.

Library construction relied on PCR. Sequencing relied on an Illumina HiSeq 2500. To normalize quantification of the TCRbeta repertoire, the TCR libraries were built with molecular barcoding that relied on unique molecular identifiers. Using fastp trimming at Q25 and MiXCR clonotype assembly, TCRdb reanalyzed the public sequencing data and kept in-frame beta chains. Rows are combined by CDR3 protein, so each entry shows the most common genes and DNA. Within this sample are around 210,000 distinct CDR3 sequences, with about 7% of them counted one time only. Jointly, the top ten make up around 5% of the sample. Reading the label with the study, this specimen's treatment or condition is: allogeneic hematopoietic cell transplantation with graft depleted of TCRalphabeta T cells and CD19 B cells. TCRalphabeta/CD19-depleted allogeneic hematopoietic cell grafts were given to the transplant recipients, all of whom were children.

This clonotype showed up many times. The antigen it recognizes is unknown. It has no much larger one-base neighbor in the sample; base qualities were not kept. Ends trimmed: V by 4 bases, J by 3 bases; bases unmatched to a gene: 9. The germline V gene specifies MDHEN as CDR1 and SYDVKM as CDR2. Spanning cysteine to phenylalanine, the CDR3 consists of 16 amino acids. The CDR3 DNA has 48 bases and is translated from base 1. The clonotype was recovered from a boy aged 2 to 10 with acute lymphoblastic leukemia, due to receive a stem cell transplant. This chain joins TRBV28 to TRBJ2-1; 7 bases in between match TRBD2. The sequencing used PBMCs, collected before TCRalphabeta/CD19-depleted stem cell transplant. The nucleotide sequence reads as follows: TGTGCCAGCAGTTACAGCGCACTAGCGTTCTACAATGAGCAGTTCTTC. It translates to CASSYSALAFYNEQFF.